The entry that follows covers one TCR beta chain sequence. It was at deep level that the assay was run. The method was immunoSEQ multiplex PCR; TCRdb's version includes in-frame clones alone and lacks a portion of them. The sample comprises approximately 530,000 clones, approximately 95% of which are singletons, and 0.05% to 0.08% rests with the top ten. The data originate from a study of shared clonotypes between healthy human individuals. Germline V lookup: CDR1 SNHLY, CDR2 FYNNEI. This CDR3 is built from 14 residues. V lost 6 bases and J 1 base, leaving 9 bases between the germline ends. The origin of this receptor is a woman in her twenties or thirties in good health. The source material was naive CD4+ T cells sorted from blood. Subset specified: CD45RA+ positively selected. This sequence joins TRBV2 and TRBJ2-2; D ambiguous. The CDR3 bases are TGTGCCAGCAGGGGCTTTTTGAACACCGGGGAGCTGTTTTTT. It specifies CASRGFLNTGELFF.